This TCR beta chain was observed in a study of shared clonotypes between healthy human individuals. The assay was run at deep level. Clones were read by immunoSEQ multiplex PCR, and TCRdb kept only the in-frame ones, dropping some. The sample carries under 850,000 clones, 80% to 95% recorded once. V lost 7 bases and J lost 1, with 12 bases in between. In germline, CDR1 is SNHLY, CDR2 FYNNEI. The CDR3 runs to 14 residues. Findings of the study overall: Naive CD4 clonotypes were shared across a few donors at roughly 5.3%. Relative to memory subsets, naive subsets generally showed larger estimated richness.

Terminally differentiated effector memory CD45RA+ cells were left out of the naive CD8 fraction, which was CD45RO-negative and positively selected for CCR7. Comments on this clone: Antigen: not known.

Sequenced: naive CD8+ T cells sorted from blood. The source of this sequence is a man between 25 and 39 years old in good health. The chain links TRBV2 to TRBJ2-3; the D gene could be TRBD1 or TRBD2 (5 bases each). The CDR3 reads CASKSLGGTDTQYF. Here the CDR3 DNA reads TGTGCCAGCAAGTCTCTGGGGGGCACAGATACGCAGTATTTT.